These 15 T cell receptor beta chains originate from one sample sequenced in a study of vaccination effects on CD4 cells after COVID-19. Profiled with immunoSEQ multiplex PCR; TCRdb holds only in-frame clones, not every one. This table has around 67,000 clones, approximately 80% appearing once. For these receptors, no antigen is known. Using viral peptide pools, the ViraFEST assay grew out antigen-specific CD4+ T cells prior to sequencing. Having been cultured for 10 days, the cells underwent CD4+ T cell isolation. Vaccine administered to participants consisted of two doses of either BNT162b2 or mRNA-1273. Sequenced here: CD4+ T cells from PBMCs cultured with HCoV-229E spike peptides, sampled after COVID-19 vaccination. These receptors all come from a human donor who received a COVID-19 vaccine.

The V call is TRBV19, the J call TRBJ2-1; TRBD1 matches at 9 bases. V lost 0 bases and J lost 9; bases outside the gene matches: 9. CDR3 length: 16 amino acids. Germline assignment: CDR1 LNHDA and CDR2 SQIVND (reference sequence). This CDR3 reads CASSIDKGTGISEQFF. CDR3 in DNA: TGTGCCAGTAGTATAGATAAAGGGACAGGGATATCTGAGCAGTTCTTC.

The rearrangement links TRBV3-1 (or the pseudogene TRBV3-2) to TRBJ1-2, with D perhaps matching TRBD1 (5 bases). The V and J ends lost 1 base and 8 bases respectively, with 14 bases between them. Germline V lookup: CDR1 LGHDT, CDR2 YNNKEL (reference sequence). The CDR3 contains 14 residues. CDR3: CASSQGRKGTGYTF. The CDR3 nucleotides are TGTGCCAGCAGCCAAGGGAGGAAAGGGACCGGCTACACCTTC.

In nucleotides, the CDR3 is TGTGCCAGCAGCCCCGGCGCACCCACTGAAGCTTTCTTT. It is translated as CASSPGAPTEAFF. This chain connects TRBV12-3 or TRBV12-4 to TRBJ1-1; unclear D gene. The CDR3 contains 13 residues. Trimming took 6 bases from V and 4 from J, leaving 12 bases between them.

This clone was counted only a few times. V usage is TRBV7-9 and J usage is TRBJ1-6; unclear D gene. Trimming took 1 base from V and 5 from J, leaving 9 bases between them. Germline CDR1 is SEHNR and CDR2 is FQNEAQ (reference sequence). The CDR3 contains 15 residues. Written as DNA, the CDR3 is TGTGCCAGCAGCTTAGAAGGAATCCATAATTCACCCCTCCACTTT. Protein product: CASSLEGIHNSPLHF.

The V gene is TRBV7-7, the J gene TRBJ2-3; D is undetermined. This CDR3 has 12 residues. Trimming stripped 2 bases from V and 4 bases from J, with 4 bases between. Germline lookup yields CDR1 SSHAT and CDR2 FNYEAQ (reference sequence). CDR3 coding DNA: TGTGCCAGCAGCTTACCCTCAGATACGCAGTATTTT. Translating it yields CASSLPSDTQYF.

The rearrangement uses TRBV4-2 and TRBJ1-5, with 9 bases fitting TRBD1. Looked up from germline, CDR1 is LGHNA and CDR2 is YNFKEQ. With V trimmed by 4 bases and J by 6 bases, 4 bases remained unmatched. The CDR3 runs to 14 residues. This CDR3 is CASSPGQGIQPQHF. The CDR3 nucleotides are TGTGCCAGCAGCCCCGGACAGGGGATTCAGCCCCAGCATTTT.

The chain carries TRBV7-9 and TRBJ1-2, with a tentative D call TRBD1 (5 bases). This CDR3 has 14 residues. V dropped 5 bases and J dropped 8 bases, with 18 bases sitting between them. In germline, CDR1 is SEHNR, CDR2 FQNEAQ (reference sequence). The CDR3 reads CASSEWGDGAGYTF. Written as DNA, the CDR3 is TGTGCCAGCAGCGAGTGGGGGGATGGCGCGGGCTACACCTTC.

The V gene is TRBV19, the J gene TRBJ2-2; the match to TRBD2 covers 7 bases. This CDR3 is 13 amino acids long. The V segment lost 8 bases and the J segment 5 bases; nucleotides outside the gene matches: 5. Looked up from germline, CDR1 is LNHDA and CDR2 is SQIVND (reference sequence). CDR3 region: CASFRGVTGELFF. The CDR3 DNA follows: TGTGCCAGTTTCCGGGGGGTTACCGGGGAGCTGTTTTTT.

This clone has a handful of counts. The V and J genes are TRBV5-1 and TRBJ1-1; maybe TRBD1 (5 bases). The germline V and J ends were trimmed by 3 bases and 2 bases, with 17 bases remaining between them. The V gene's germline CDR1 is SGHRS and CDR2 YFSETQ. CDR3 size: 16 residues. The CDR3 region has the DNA TGCGCCAGCAGCTACTACTCGGATGGGGCCAACACTGAAGCTTTCTTT. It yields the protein CASSYYSDGANTEAFF.

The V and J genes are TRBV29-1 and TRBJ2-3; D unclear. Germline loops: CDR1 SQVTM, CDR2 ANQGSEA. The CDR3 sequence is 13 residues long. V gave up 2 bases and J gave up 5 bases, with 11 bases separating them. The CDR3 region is CSVERATGDTQYF. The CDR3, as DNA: TGCAGCGTTGAAAGGGCTACCGGAGATACGCAGTATTTT.

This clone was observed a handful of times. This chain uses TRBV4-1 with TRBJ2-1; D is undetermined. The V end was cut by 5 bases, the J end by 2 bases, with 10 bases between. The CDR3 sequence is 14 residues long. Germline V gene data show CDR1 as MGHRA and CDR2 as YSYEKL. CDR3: CASSSQNPYNEQFF. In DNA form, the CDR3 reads TGCGCCAGCAGCTCGCAGAACCCCTACAATGAGCAGTTCTTC.

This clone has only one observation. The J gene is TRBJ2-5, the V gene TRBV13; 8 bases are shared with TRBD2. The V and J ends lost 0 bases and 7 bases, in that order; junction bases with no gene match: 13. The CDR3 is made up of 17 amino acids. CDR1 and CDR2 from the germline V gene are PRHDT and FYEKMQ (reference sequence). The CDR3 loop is CASSLGRAGGDLATQYF. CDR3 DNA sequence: TGTGCCAGCAGCTTAGGCCGGGCCGGGGGGGATCTGGCGACCCAGTACTTC.

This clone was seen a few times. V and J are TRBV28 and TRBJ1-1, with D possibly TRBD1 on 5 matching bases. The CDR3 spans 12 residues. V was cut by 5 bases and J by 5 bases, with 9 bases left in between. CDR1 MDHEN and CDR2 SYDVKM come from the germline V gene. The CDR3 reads CASSSRVTEAFF. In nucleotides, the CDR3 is TGTGCCAGCAGTAGCAGGGTTACTGAAGCTTTCTTT. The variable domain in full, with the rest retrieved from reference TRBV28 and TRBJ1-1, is DVKVTQSSRYLVKRTGEKVFLECVQDMDHENMFWYRQDPGLGLRLIYFSYDVKMKEKGDIPEGYSVSREKKERFSLILESASTNQTSMYLCASSSRVTEAFFGQGTRLTVV.

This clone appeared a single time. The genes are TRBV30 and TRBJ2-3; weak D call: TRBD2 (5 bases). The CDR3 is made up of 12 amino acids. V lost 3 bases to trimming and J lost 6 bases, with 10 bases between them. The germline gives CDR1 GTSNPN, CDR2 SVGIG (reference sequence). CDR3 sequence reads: CAWSEGPDTQYF. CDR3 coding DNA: TGTGCCTGGAGCGAGGGTCCGGATACGCAGTATTTT.

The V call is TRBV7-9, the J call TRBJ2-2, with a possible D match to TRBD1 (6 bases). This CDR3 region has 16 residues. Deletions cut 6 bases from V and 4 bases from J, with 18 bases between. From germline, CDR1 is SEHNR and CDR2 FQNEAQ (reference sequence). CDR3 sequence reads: CASRNQAGTFTGELFF. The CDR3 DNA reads TGTGCCAGCAGAAATCAAGCCGGGACATTCACCGGGGAGCTGTTTTTT.